A single sample is the source of the 14 T cell receptor beta chains below, sequenced in a study of blood T cells in healthy people across ages. Primed by a sample-barcoded 5' primer and a J-beta primer mix, a second PCR proceeded for about 7 to 12 cycles. TCRdb reprocessed the 5' RACE reads with MiXCR, giving one entry per CDR3 protein. The sample includes about 840,000 distinct CDR3 sequences, almost 30% of them seen just once. These records were also assigned to another study, of T cells of mothers and their children.

Sequencing was performed on blood. The receptors originated from a middle-aged woman in good health.

This clonotype was detected ten times or more. The chain joins TRBV27 to TRBJ2-7, with D maybe TRBD2 (5 bases). The CDR3 has 14 residues. V lost 3 bases to trimming and J lost 2 bases, with 11 bases between them. Germline V CDR1 and CDR2: MNHEY, SMNVEV (reference sequence). CDR3 in DNA: TGTGCCAGCAGTTTGGACGGACTTGCCTACGAGCAGTACTTC. Translation gives CASSLDGLAYEQYF.

This clonotype was observed at least ten times. CDR3 region: CAIGIPTGDLRYEQFF. CDR3 bases: TGTGCCATCGGAATTCCGACAGGGGATCTCCGCTATGAGCAGTTCTTC. The chain has TRBV10-3 and TRBJ2-1; 8 bases are a match to TRBD1. This CDR3 spans 16 amino acids. Germline CDR1 ENHRY, CDR2 SYGVKD. With 8 bases clipped from V and 8 bases from J, the junction kept 17 bases outside the gene matches.

This sequence joins TRBV7-2 and TRBJ2-3; TRBD1 matches 10 bases. V was clipped by 4 bases and J by 0 bases; unmatched bases: 4. The CDR3 spans 16 residues. In germline, CDR1 is SGHTA, CDR2 FQGNSA. The CDR3 reads CASSSGQGISTDTQYF. DNA of the CDR3: TGTGCCAGCAGCTCGGGACAGGGGATTAGCACAGATACGCAGTATTTT.

The rearrangement links TRBV20-1 to TRBJ2-5; D unclear. V lost 4 bases and J 4 bases, leaving 13 bases between the germline ends. CDR3 length: 13 residues. Germline V gene sequence: CDR1 DFQATT, CDR2 SNEGSKA (reference sequence). The CDR3 nucleotides are TGCAGTGCTAATGGCGGACCCCGAGAGACCCAGTACTTC. Translating it yields CSANGGPRETQYF.

The chain carries TRBV28 and TRBJ2-7, with a weak D call TRBD1 (7 bases). CDR3 length: 16 amino acids. Trimming cost V 3 bases and J 2 bases, with 17 bases left between them. CDR1 and CDR2 (germline): MDHEN, SYDVKM. The CDR3 DNA sequence: TGTGCCAGCAGTTTTCCCAGGGGGGCGCAAGCCTACGAGCAGTACTTC. The encoded protein is CASSFPRGAQAYEQYF. Combining the CDR3 with reference TRBV28 and TRBJ2-7 gives the whole variable domain DVKVTQSSRYLVKRTGEKVFLECVQDMDHENMFWYRQDPGLGLRLIYFSYDVKMKEKGDIPEGYSVSREKKERFSLILESASTNQTSMYLCASSFPRGAQAYEQYFGPGTRLTVT.

This clonotype was seen repeatedly, ten times or more. The rearrangement joins TRBV7-9 to TRBJ2-7; D is ambiguous. V lost 4 bases to trimming and J lost 1 base, with 8 bases between them. The CDR3 totals 13 residues. The germline CDR1 and CDR2 sequences are SEHNR and FQNEAQ (reference sequence). The CDR3 reads CASSSTHSYEQYF. CDR3 DNA: TGTGCCAGCAGCTCAACTCATTCCTACGAGCAGTACTTC.

The sample holds a few counts of this clonotype. The genes are TRBV7-9 and TRBJ1-4; D gene uncertain. The CDR3 is 15 amino acids. Germline values: CDR1 SEHNR, CDR2 FQNEAQ (reference sequence). The ends were cut back, 6 bases at V and 8 bases at J, with 19 bases in the middle. The CDR3 protein is CASSSRERVGEKLFF. The CDR3 coding sequence is TGTGCCAGCAGTAGCCGAGAGAGGGTGGGCGAAAAACTGTTTTTT. The full variable domain, completed using reference TRBV7-9 and TRBJ1-4, is DTGVSQNPRHKITKRGQNVTFRCDPISEHNRLYWYRQTLGQGPEFLTYFQNEAQLEKSRLLSDRFSAERPKGSFSTLEIQRTEQGDSAMYLCASSSRERVGEKLFFGSGTQLSVL.

This clonotype was picked up one time. The V gene is TRBV7-9, the J gene TRBJ2-7; 7 bases match TRBD1. The DNA end is more similar to TRBJ2-5, so the J call may be wrong. CDR1 and CDR2 (germline): SEHNR, FQNEAQ (reference sequence). The CDR3 is 14 residues long. CDR3 nucleotides: TGTGCCAGCAGCACGACAGGGATGTCAGAGACCCAGTACTTC. Amino acids: CASSTTGMSETQYF.

Turning to this clonotype: A read error is possible here, since a much larger clone lies one base away. The genes are TRBV20-1 and TRBJ1-2; D gene unclear. Germline values: CDR1 DFQATT, CDR2 SNEGSKA (reference sequence). The CDR3 covers 11 residues. The V end lost 3 bases, the J end lost 5 bases, and 7 bases lay between the germline ends. CDR3 amino acids: CSARWRYGYTF. CDR3 bases: TGCAGTGCTAGGTGGAGGTATGGCTACACCTTC.

There are many counts of this clonotype. The chain joins TRBV27 to TRBJ2-1; 11 nucleotides agree with TRBD2. The junction had 4 bases not matched to a gene; V was cut back by 4 bases and J by 2 bases. The CDR3 spans 16 residues. The germline V gene has CDR1 MNHEY and CDR2 SMNVEV (reference sequence). The CDR3 nucleotides are TGTGCCAGCAGTTCGGTAGCGGGGGGGCCCTACAATGAGCAGTTCTTC. Protein: CASSSVAGGPYNEQFF.

This clonotype was counted many times. This chain uses TRBV20-1 with TRBJ2-3; 8 bases agree with TRBD2. Looked up from germline, CDR1 is DFQATT and CDR2 is SNEGSKA (reference sequence). V lost 4 bases and J lost 2; bases outside the gene matches: 8. This CDR3 region has 15 residues. For the CDR3, the DNA is TGCAGTGCTACCCCGAGCGGGGGCAACACAGATACGCAGTATTTT. This gives the protein CSATPSGGNTDTQYF.

At least ten counts were recorded for this clonotype. The chain couples TRBV20-1 to TRBJ1-1, with 7 bases fitting TRBD1. CDR1 is DFQATT and CDR2 is SNEGSKA in the germline V gene (reference sequence). CDR3 size: 14 residues. The ends lost 6 bases at V and 1 base at J; junction bases unmatched: 8. CDR3 nucleotide sequence: TGCAGTGCCGCGGACAGGTGGACGAACACTGAAGCTTTCTTT. This gives the protein CSAADRWTNTEAFF.

Only a few counts were recorded for this clonotype. The chain carries TRBV7-9 and TRBJ2-3, with D unresolved. From germline, CDR1 is SEHNR and CDR2 FQNEAQ (reference sequence). V gave up 6 bases and J gave up 2 bases, with 18 bases separating them. The CDR3 covers 16 residues. CDR3 protein: CASSRSVGYYTDTQYF. The CDR3 nucleotides read TGTGCCAGCAGTCGAAGTGTCGGCTACTACACAGATACGCAGTATTTT.

About this clonotype itself: A much larger clone lies one base from this, so it may be a read error. V usage is TRBV14 and J usage is TRBJ2-4; either TRBD1 or TRBD2 may supply D (5 bases each). The DNA end is a closer match to TRBJ2-7, so the J assignment may be wrong. The germline CDR1 and CDR2 sequences are SGHDN and FVKESK. CDR3 length: 13 residues. The CDR3 region is CASSQDMGVEQYF. The CDR3 DNA reads as TGTGCCAGCAGCCAAGATATGGGGGTCGAGCAGTACTTC.